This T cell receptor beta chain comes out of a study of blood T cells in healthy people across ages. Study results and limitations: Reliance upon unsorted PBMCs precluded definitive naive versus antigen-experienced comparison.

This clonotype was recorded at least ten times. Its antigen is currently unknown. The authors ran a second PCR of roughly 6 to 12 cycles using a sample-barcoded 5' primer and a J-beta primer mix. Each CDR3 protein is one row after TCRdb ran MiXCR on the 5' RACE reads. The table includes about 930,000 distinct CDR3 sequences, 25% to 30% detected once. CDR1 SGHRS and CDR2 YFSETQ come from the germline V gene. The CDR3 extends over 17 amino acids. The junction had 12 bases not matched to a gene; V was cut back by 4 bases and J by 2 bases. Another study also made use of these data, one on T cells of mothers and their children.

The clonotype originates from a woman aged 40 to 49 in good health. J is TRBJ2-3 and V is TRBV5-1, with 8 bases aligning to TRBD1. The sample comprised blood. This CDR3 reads CASSQSDRVLNTDTQYF. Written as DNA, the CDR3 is TGCGCCAGCAGCCAATCGGACAGGGTTTTGAACACAGATACGCAGTATTTT.